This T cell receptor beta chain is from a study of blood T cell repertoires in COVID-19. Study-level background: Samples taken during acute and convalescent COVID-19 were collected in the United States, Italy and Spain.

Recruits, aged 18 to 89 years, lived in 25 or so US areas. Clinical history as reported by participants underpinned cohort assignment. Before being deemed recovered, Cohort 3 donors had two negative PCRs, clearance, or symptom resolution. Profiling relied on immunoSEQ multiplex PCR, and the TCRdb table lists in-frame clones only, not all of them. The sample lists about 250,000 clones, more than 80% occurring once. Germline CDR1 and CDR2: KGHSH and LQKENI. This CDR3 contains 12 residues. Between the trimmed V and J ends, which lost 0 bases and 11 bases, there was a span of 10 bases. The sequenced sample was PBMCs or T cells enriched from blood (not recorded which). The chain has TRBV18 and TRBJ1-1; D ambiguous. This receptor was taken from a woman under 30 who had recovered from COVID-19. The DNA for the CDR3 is TGTGCCAGCTCACCACCACAATCATCGGCTTTCTTT. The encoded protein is CASSPPQSSAFF.